The T cell receptor (beta chain) under discussion was sequenced for a study of cytomegalovirus exposure and HLA in healthy donors. The study's findings and limits: Both high specificity and high sensitivity reportedly marked the classifier's diagnosis of cytomegalovirus status. Rare TCR sequences dominated, though some public TCRs recurred in many donors. Overall, approximately 150 TCR beta chains were annotated as cytomegalovirus-associated.

The donors were part of the validation cohort of 95 to 150 subjects. That cohort was separate from the first cohort, which comprised some 670 subjects. Points on this clone: Its target is not known.

Generated by immunoSEQ multiplex PCR, the TCRdb table keeps only in-frame clones and is missing some. The sample has tens of thousands of clones, 94% seen once. Germline V gene sequence: CDR1 MNHNY, CDR2 SVGAGI (reference sequence). CDR3 length equals 14 residues. J lost 2 bases, V lost 6 bases, and 5 bases had no gene match. Sequences were obtained from PBMCs. The TCR was taken from a woman aged 18-29 years in good health and CMV-seronegative. The chain employs TRBV6-6 and TRBJ2-3; 7 bases are shared with TRBD1. CDR3 DNA sequence: TGTGCCAGCAGCACCGGGACAGCCACAGATACGCAGTATTTT. Amino acids: CASSTGTATDTQYF.